Presented here are 27 T cell receptor beta chains from one specimen sequenced in a study of blood T cell repertoires in COVID-19. Some clones are missing from TCRdb's copy, which holds only in-frame ones; the method was immunoSEQ multiplex PCR. The table includes 90,000 to 150,000 clones, 75% to 85% detected once. The specimen was peripheral blood. The receptors come from an elderly woman with acute or convalescent COVID-19.

This clone was seen more than once but under ten times. This chain joins TRBV7-2 and TRBJ2-2, with 15 bases aligning to TRBD2. The trim removed 5 bases at V and 2 bases at J, leaving 3 bases unmatched. The CDR3 consists of 17 residues. Germline CDR1 is SGHTA and CDR2 is FQGNSA. CDR3 DNA sequence: TGTGCCAGCAGCAGGACTAGCGGGGGGGCAAACACCGGGGAGCTGTTTTTT. Translating gives CASSRTSGGANTGELFF.

The genes are TRBV5-1 and TRBJ1-1; 11 positions match TRBD1. CDR1 is SGHRS and CDR2 is YFSETQ in the germline V gene. The CDR3 length is 16 residues. Germline trimming cut 2 bases from V and 7 bases from J; bases unmatched to any gene: 10. This CDR3 is CASSFIGQGAYGEAFF. CDR3 DNA sequence: TGCGCCAGCAGCTTCATAGGACAGGGGGCTTACGGTGAAGCTTTCTTT.

This chain joins TRBV5-8 and TRBJ2-7; 10 bases fit TRBD1. CDR3 length: 16 residues. CDR1 is SGHTS and CDR2 is YDEGEE in the germline V gene. V was clipped by 2 bases and J by 7 bases; unmatched bases: 12. DNA of the CDR3: TGTGCCAGCAGCTTAAGGGGGACAGGGGCCCTAGGGGAGCAGTACTTC. Translating gives CASSLRGTGALGEQYF.

This clone was found a few times. This chain uses TRBV10-3 with TRBJ1-2; TRBD1 matches at 8 bases. This CDR3 comprises 16 residues. V lost 2 bases, J lost 6 bases, and 11 bases stayed unmatched. From germline, CDR1 is ENHRY and CDR2 SYGVKD. The CDR3 DNA reads TGTGCCATCAGTGAGCGGCAGGGGGCGGTTAGAGATGGCTACACCTTC. This encodes CAISERQGAVRDGYTF.

The chain has TRBV10-3 and TRBJ2-5; 11 nucleotides match TRBD2. J was trimmed by 5 bases and V by 4 bases; bases with no gene match: 6. Germline V gene lookup returns CDR1 ENHRY and CDR2 SYGVKD. The CDR3 loop spans 15 amino acids. The CDR3 DNA follows: TGTGCCATCAGTGCTAGCGGGAGGCCGGGGGAGACCCAGTACTTC. Translation gives CAISASGRPGETQYF.

The V call is TRBV13, the J call TRBJ2-1; D perhaps matches TRBD2 (5 bases). V was pared by 5 bases and J by 15 bases, with 17 bases between. The CDR3 length is 12 residues. The germline gives CDR1 PRHDT, CDR2 FYEKMQ (reference sequence). The CDR3 sequence: CASSPSERAMFF. The DNA of the CDR3 is TGTGCCAGCAGCCCCAGTGAGAGGGCCATGTTCTTC.

Remarks on this clone: One junction end disagrees with the germline gene, perhaps due to a read error. The chain recombines TRBV3-1 (or the pseudogene TRBV3-2) with TRBJ2-1, with 8 bases aligning to TRBD2. CDR3 length: 15 residues. Germline lookup yields CDR1 LGHDT and CDR2 YNNKEL (reference sequence). In nucleotides, the CDR3 is TGTCCCAGCAGCCAAGAACGCGGGGGGTGGGGGGAGCAGTTCTTC. Its protein product is CPSSQERGGWGEQFF.

On this clone itself: Distinct nucleotide sequences in the sample also encode this CDR3. This chain uses TRBV7-2 with TRBJ1-5; D unclear. This CDR3 comprises 14 residues. Germline lookup yields CDR1 SGHTA and CDR2 FQGNSA. The V gene lost 1 base and the J gene lost 2 bases, with 6 bases spanning the gap. The DNA of the CDR3 is TGTGCCAGCAGCTTAGTTTCGGGCAATCAGCCCCAGCATTTT. Protein: CASSLVSGNQPQHF.

This chain joins TRBV6-6 and TRBJ1-5; TRBD1 matches 9 bases. Germline CDR1 MNHNY, CDR2 SVGAGI (reference sequence). J gave up 5 bases and V 2 bases, and 4 bases lay outside the gene matches. The CDR3 totals 15 residues. In DNA, the CDR3 is TGTGCCAGCAGTTACGGGACAGGGTTGGATCAGCCCCAGCATTTT. It translates to CASSYGTGLDQPQHF.

This clone showed up just a few times. J is TRBJ2-7 and V is TRBV5-4; TRBD2 agrees at 15 bases. Germline V CDR1 and CDR2: SGHNT, YYREEE (reference sequence). There are 15 residues in the CDR3. V gave up 3 bases and J gave up 4 bases; unmatched junction bases: 2. The CDR3 sequence: CASSSGTSGRYEQYF. The CDR3 nucleotides read TGTGCCAGCAGCTCTGGGACTAGCGGGAGGTACGAGCAGTACTTC.

The rearrangement joins TRBV4-3 to TRBJ1-2; TRBD1 matches 8 bases. The CDR3 covers 16 residues. Trimming removed 4 bases from V and 2 bases from J; junction bases left unmatched: 9. The V gene's germline CDR1 is LGHNA and CDR2 YSLEER. CDR3 coding DNA: TGCGCCAGCAGCCCCTCAATCCGGACAGGGAACTATGGCTACACCTTC. Translated: CASSPSIRTGNYGYTF.

In its sample, this clone was seen a few times. The V and J genes are TRBV4-3 and TRBJ2-1; 11 nucleotides agree with TRBD2. The V gene end was trimmed by 0 bases and the J gene end by 10 bases; junction bases not matched to a gene: 5. Germline V gene sequence: CDR1 LGHNA, CDR2 YSLEER. The CDR3 sequence is 15 residues long. The CDR3 region is CASSQDQLAGDEQFF. CDR3 bases: TGCGCCAGCAGCCAAGATCAACTAGCGGGAGACGAGCAGTTCTTC.

The genes are TRBV6-1 and TRBJ1-5; TRBD1 aligns across 8 bases. Germline values: CDR1 MNHNS, CDR2 SASEGT. With 3 bases clipped from V and 3 bases from J, the junction kept 4 bases outside the gene matches. CDR3 length: 15 residues. The CDR3 DNA sequence: TGTGCCAGCAGTGACGGGACAGGCCCCAATCAGCCCCAGCATTTT. This codes for CASSDGTGPNQPQHF.

The chain uses TRBV19 and TRBJ1-5; the D gene is possibly TRBD1 (5 bases). V gave up 3 bases and J gave up 1 base, with 13 bases separating them. In germline, CDR1 is LNHDA, CDR2 SQIVND (reference sequence). The CDR3 sequence is 16 residues long. CDR3 in amino acids: CASSIDGRVSNQPQHF. The DNA of the CDR3 is TGTGCCAGTAGTATTGATGGCAGGGTCAGCAATCAGCCCCAGCATTTT.

The chain recombines TRBV5-1 with TRBJ2-5; D remains unclear. The V gene's germline CDR1 is SGHRS and CDR2 YFSETQ. V lost 0 bases and J 3 bases, leaving 12 bases between the germline ends. The CDR3 is 15 amino acids. This CDR3 reads CASSLASGPEETQYF. Here the CDR3 DNA reads TGCGCCAGCAGCTTGGCCTCAGGCCCTGAAGAGACCCAGTACTTC. Filled out from reference TRBV5-1 and TRBJ2-5, the complete variable domain reads KAGVTQTPRYLIKTRGQQVTLSCSPISGHRSVSWYQQTPGQGLQFLFEYFSETQRNKGNFPGRFSGRQFSNSRSEMNVSTLELGDSALYLCASSLASGPEETQYFGPGTRLLVL.

This clone is a singleton in its sample. The rearrangement links TRBV7-3 to TRBJ2-7; 8 bases agree with TRBD1. CDR1 and CDR2 from the germline V gene are SGHTA and FQGTGA. The CDR3 covers 15 residues. Trimming took 2 bases from V and 2 from J; bases not matched to a gene: 5. The CDR3 region has the DNA TGTGCCAGCAGCTTACAAAGGACAGGGCCCTACGAGCAGTACTTC. The encoded protein is CASSLQRTGPYEQYF. Full variable domain (missing parts from reference TRBV7-3 and TRBJ2-7): GAGVSQTPSNKVTEKGKYVELRCDPISGHTALYWYRQSLGQGPEFLIYFQGTGAADDSGLPNDRFFAVRPEGSVSTLKIQRTERGDSAVYLCASSLQRTGPYEQYFGPGTRLTVT.

The V call is TRBV30, the J call TRBJ1-2, with D unresolved. Germline values: CDR1 GTSNPN, CDR2 SVGIG (reference sequence). The CDR3 is 12 amino acids. V was shortened by 1 base and J by 4 bases, with 7 bases between the two germline ends. CDR3: CAWSGGGYGYTF. The DNA for the CDR3 is TGTGCCTGGAGTGGGGGAGGCTATGGCTACACCTTC.

The chain links TRBV29-1 to TRBJ1-1, with a possible D match to TRBD1 (6 bases). Germline CDR1 is SQVTM and CDR2 is ANQGSEA. The V and J ends lost 7 bases and 3 bases respectively, with 9 bases between them. The CDR3 length is 11 residues. The CDR3 loop reads CSAGQHTEAFF. The CDR3 DNA is TGCAGCGCCGGACAGCACACTGAAGCTTTCTTT.

This clone has a handful of counts. In nucleotides, the CDR3 is TGTGCCAGCAGCCCCGGACAGTGGGACACCATATATTTT. Translation gives CASSPGQWDTIYF. The V and J genes are TRBV9 and TRBJ1-3; weak D call: TRBD1 (6 bases). V was pared by 4 bases and J by 8 bases, with 13 bases between. Germline CDR1 is SGDLS and CDR2 is YYNGEE. CDR3 length: 13 amino acids. Full variable domain (outside the CDR3, taken from reference TRBV9 and TRBJ1-3): DSGVTQTPKHLITATGQRVTLRCSPRSGDLSVYWYQQSLDQGLQFLIQYYNGEERAKGNILERFSAQQFPDLHSELNLSSLELGDSALYFCASSPGQWDTIYFGEGSWLTVV.

CDR3 protein: CASSGLALLEQFF. The CDR3 DNA reads as TGTGCCAGTAGTGGACTAGCTTTACTTGAGCAGTTCTTC. The rearrangement uses TRBV19 and TRBJ2-1, with 8 positions matching TRBD2. The CDR3 runs to 13 residues. V was clipped by 5 bases and J by 9 bases; unmatched bases: 6. Germline assignment: CDR1 LNHDA and CDR2 SQIVND (reference sequence).

This chain connects TRBV2 to TRBJ1-5; tentatively, D is TRBD1 (6 bases). Germline CDR1 and CDR2: SNHLY and FYNNEI. CDR3 length equals 13 residues. The V and J ends lost 7 bases and 0 bases respectively, with 7 bases between them. The CDR3 DNA reads TGTGCCAGCAACAGGGATAGCAATCAGCCCCAGCATTTT. This codes for CASNRDSNQPQHF.

As DNA, the CDR3 is TGCGCCAGCAGCCAGGACAGGGGTTTGGACACCGGGGAGCTGTTTTTT. Encoded protein: CASSQDRGLDTGELFF. The chain couples TRBV4-1 to TRBJ2-2, with TRBD1 identical over 9 bases. CDR3 length: 16 residues. J lost 3 bases, V lost 3 bases, and 5 bases had no gene match. Germline assignment: CDR1 MGHRA and CDR2 YSYEKL.

The chain links TRBV5-6 to TRBJ1-5; 7 bases match TRBD1. V lost 0 bases, J lost 4 bases, and 10 bases stayed unmatched. The CDR3 is 17 residues long. Looked up from germline, CDR1 is SGHDT and CDR2 is YYEEEE. Here the CDR3 reads CASSLGPYRDSNQPQHF. As DNA, the CDR3 is TGTGCCAGCAGCTTGGGACCTTACCGGGACAGTAATCAGCCCCAGCATTTT.

This clone occurred once. The chain combines TRBV6-2 or TRBV6-3 with TRBJ1-4, with TRBD1 matching 9 bases. The CDR3 sequence is 16 residues long. CDR1 and CDR2 (germline): MNHEY, SVGEGT. After removal of 4 bases from V and 8 bases from J, the junction contained 11 bases not matched to a gene. The CDR3: CASSFRSGTGNEKLFF. CDR3 in DNA: TGTGCCAGCAGTTTCCGCTCCGGGACAGGGAACGAAAAACTGTTTTTT.

The chain has TRBV7-2 and TRBJ2-1; 8 positions match TRBD2. This CDR3 spans 15 amino acids. V shed 1 base, J shed 8 bases, and the junction held 7 bases outside the gene matches. Germline CDR1 and CDR2: SGHTA and FQGNSA. CDR3 residues: CASSLVFTSGDEQFF. The CDR3 coding sequence is TGTGCCAGCAGCTTAGTGTTTACTAGCGGTGATGAGCAGTTCTTC. Combining the CDR3 with reference TRBV7-2 and TRBJ2-1 gives the whole variable domain GAGVSQSPSNKVTEKGKDVELRCDPISGHTALYWYRQSLGQGLEFLIYFQGNSAPDKSGLPSDRFSAERTGGSVSTLTIQRTQQEDSAVYLCASSLVFTSGDEQFFGPGTRLTVL.

The rearrangement uses TRBV28 and TRBJ1-4; D might be TRBD1 (6 bases). V was trimmed by 11 bases and J by 4 bases, leaving 14 bases between them. Germline CDR1 is MDHEN and CDR2 is SYDVKM. CDR3 length equals 13 residues. As DNA, the CDR3 is TGTGCCGCCCAGGGGCAAGATAATGAAAAACTGTTTTTT. It codes for CAAQGQDNEKLFF.

The chain recombines TRBV18 with TRBJ1-1; a weak D match, TRBD1 (6 bases). This CDR3 is built from 16 residues. CDR1 KGHSH and CDR2 LQKENI come from the germline V gene. Trimming removed 2 bases from V and 4 bases from J, with 17 bases in between. The chain's CDR3 is CASSPFTGTWGTEAFF. The CDR3, as DNA: TGTGCCAGCTCACCATTTACCGGGACATGGGGCACTGAAGCTTTCTTT.